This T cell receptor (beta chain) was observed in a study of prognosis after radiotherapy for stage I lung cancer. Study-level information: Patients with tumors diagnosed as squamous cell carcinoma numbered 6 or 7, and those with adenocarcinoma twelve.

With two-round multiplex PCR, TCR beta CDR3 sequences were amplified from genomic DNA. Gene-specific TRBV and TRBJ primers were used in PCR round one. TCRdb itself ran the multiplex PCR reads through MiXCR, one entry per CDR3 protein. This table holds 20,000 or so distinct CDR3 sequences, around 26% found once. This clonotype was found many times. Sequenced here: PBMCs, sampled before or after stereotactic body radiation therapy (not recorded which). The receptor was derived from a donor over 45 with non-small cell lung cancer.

The CDR3: CASSPNRATSGAYNEQFF. CDR3 nucleotides: TGTGCCAGCAGTCCGAACCGAGCGACTAGCGGAGCTTACAATGAGCAGTTCTTC. This chain links TRBV12-3 or TRBV12-4 with TRBJ2-1, with 9 bases lining up with TRBD2. Trimming at V came to 5 bases and at J to 4 bases, leaving 15 bases not matched to a gene. The CDR3 is 18 residues long.